Described below is a single TCR beta chain sequence and its context. Its antigen is undetermined. This sample was included in a study of response to subunit inactivated influenza vaccine. Study observations and caveats: Each seasonal influenza vaccination recruits few new T cells, the authors suggested.

TCRdb recomputed calls from the RT-PCR reads with MiXCR, one row per CDR3 protein. Of around 580,000 distinct CDR3 sequences in the sample, approximately 14% were seen once. This CDR3 comprises 16 residues. In germline, CDR1 is MNHNS, CDR2 SASEGT. Trimming cost V 6 bases and J 2 bases, with 14 bases left between them. The chain links TRBV6-1 to TRBJ2-6, with D uncertain. The TCR was taken from a man aged 50 or older who received an inactivated influenza vaccine. The source material was PBMCs from blood, sampled approximately 13 days after vaccination. CDR3 residues: CASSRWRFAGANVLTF. The DNA for the CDR3 is TGTGCCAGCAGCCGCTGGCGGTTTGCTGGGGCCAACGTCCTGACTTTC.